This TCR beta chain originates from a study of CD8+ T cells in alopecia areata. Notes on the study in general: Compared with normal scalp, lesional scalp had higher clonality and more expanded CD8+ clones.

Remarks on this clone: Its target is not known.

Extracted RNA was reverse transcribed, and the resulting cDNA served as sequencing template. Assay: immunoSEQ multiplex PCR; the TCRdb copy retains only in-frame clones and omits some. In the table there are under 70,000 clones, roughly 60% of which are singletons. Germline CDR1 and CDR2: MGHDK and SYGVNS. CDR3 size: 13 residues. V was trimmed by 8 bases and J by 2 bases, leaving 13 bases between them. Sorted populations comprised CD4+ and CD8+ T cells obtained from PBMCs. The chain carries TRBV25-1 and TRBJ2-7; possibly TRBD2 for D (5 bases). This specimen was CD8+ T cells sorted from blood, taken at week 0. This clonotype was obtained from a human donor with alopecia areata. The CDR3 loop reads CASAFRGAYEQYF. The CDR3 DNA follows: TGTGCCAGCGCATTTCGGGGAGCCTACGAGCAGTACTTC.